These 10 T cell receptor beta chains share one sample of origin, sequenced in a study of spatial heterogeneity in lung cancer. General observations from the study: Tumor mutation count correlated with how many alpha and beta TCRs expanded intratumorally.

No antigens are known for them. A single record per CDR3 protein comes from TCRdb applying MiXCR to the 5' RACE reads. The table has 1,300 to 1,500 distinct CDR3 sequences, about a fifth seen once. Regarding time point: sample taken at primary tumor resection. The sequenced sample was lung tumor tissue, obtained at surgery. The origin of the receptors is a male donor with early-stage non-small cell lung cancer.

Details on this clonotype: The library was designed around alpha chains, so this beta chain is a stray read whose abundance carries little weight. The V call is TRBV10-3, the J call TRBJ2-5; D could derive from TRBD1 or TRBD2 (5 bases each). The germline V and J ends were trimmed by 3 bases and 4 bases, with 12 bases remaining between them. Germline V gene sequence: CDR1 ENHRY, CDR2 SYGVKD. The CDR3 runs to 14 residues. DNA of the CDR3: TGTGCCATCAGTGAACAGAAGGGGAGAGAGACCCAGTACTTC. This sequence encodes CAISEQKGRETQYF.

This clonotype has just one count. One end of the junction is discordant with germline, which a read error may explain. A library prepared for alpha chains yielded this beta chain as an off-target read; its size is of little meaning. This sequence joins TRBV28 and TRBJ2-5; 7 bases fit TRBD1. CDR3 length: 12 residues. The germline V gene encodes CDR1 MDHEN and CDR2 SYDVKM. For the CDR3, the DNA is TGTGCCAGCAGAGCCCAGGGGGTGACCGAGTACTTC. Protein sequence: CASRAQGVTEYF.

Remarks on this clonotype: Within a library made for alpha chains, this beta chain is off target, and its count is uninformative. The chain carries TRBV9 and TRBJ1-3; 9 positions match TRBD1. The CDR3 has 13 residues. The V and J ends lost 3 bases and 13 bases, in that order; junction bases with no gene match: 8. Germline CDR1 is SGDLS and CDR2 is YYNGEE. The CDR3 protein is CASSDGQGRSIYF. The CDR3 nucleotides are TGTGCCAGCAGCGACGGACAGGGGAGGTCTATATATTTT.

As concerns this clonotype: Because the library targeted alpha chains, this beta chain is an off-target read whose size means little. The rearrangement uses TRBV9 and TRBJ2-2, with D hard to call. Germline V gives CDR1 SGDLS, CDR2 YYNGEE. V dropped 4 bases and J dropped 6 bases, with 10 bases sitting between them. The CDR3 covers 13 residues. CDR3: CASSPRSAGELFF. CDR3 nucleotide sequence: TGTGCCAGCAGCCCCCGCTCGGCCGGGGAGCTGTTTTTT.

In regard to this clonotype: The size of this beta chain means little, since it is a stray read in a library made for alpha chains. The chain links TRBV30 to TRBJ1-2; D call uncertain. The V gene's germline CDR1 is GTSNPN and CDR2 SVGIG (reference sequence). Trimming pared 7 bases from V and 3 bases from J, leaving 18 bases between. The CDR3 is 14 amino acids. The CDR3 coding sequence is TGTGCCTCCCCGCGCGAGGGCGATTACTATGGCTACACCTTC. It specifies CASPREGDYYGYTF.

This clonotype was detected a few times. With the library built for alpha chains, this beta chain is off target and its frequency is not meaningful. V gene TRBV9 combines with J gene TRBJ2-3; 7 positions agree with TRBD2. This CDR3 has 14 residues. Per the germline V gene, CDR1 is SGDLS and CDR2 is YYNGEE. V dropped 4 bases and J dropped 4; count of bases not matched to a gene: 6. The CDR3, as DNA: TGTGCCAGCAGCCCTGGGGGAGGGCCAGATACGCAGTATTTT. Its protein product is CASSPGGGPDTQYF.

With regard to this clonotype: Since the library was made to target alpha chains, this beta chain is a stray read and its abundance is not meaningful. The gene calls are TRBV5-1 and TRBJ1-1; D remains ambiguous. The CDR3 runs 14 residues. CDR1 and CDR2 from the germline V gene are SGHRS and YFSETQ. The germline V and J ends were trimmed by 3 bases and 7 bases, with 16 bases remaining between them. The CDR3 loop reads CASSSTSAADEAFF. In nucleotides, the CDR3 is TGCGCCAGCAGCTCCACTAGTGCGGCGGATGAAGCTTTCTTT.

With regard to this clonotype: This beta chain is a stray sequence in a library constructed for alpha chains; its clone size is not meaningful. The V gene is TRBV7-6, the J gene TRBJ1-1; TRBD1 might be the D (5 bases). Between the trimmed V and J ends, which lost 8 bases and 0 bases, there was a span of 10 bases. The CDR3 runs to 13 residues. Germline CDR1 and CDR2: SGHVS and FNYEAQ. CDR3 sequence (DNA): TGTGCCAGCGGCCGGGACTTGAACACTGAAGCTTTCTTT. The encoded protein is CASGRDLNTEAFF.

This clonotype has just a few counts. This beta chain appears as a stray read in a library generated for alpha chains; its size is not informative. J is TRBJ1-3 and V is TRBV12-3 or TRBV12-4; D call uncertain. The CDR3 loop spans 13 amino acids. The V end was cut by 6 bases, the J end by 7 bases, with 13 bases between. The CDR3 loop reads CASSRDERNTIYF. The CDR3 DNA sequence: TGTGCCAGCAGCCGCGACGAGCGCAACACCATATATTTT.

Of note for this clonotype: Since the library was made to target alpha chains, this beta chain is a stray read and its abundance is not meaningful. The chain uses TRBV10-3 and TRBJ2-3; D remains ambiguous. The ends were cut back, 3 bases at V and 6 bases at J, with 13 bases in the middle. From germline, CDR1 is ENHRY and CDR2 SYGVKD. This CDR3 is 14 amino acids long. DNA for the CDR3: TGTGCCATCAGTGACGCTAGGGTCCCCGATACGCAGTATTTT. Protein product: CAISDARVPDTQYF.